The clone carrying this T cell receptor (beta chain) has more than one count but fewer than ten. This record comes from a study of identifying expanded T cells in peripheral blood. The assay was immunoSEQ multiplex PCR, and TCRdb's table has in-frame clones only and misses some. The top ten hold around 8.4% of the sample, which has 100,000 to 150,000 clones, about 88% seen once. Per germline, CDR1 MDHEN and CDR2 SYDVKM. This CDR3 comprises 12 residues. V lost 7 bases and J lost 0, with 7 bases in between. Sequences were obtained from blood. The rearrangement links TRBV28 to TRBJ2-7; D call uncertain. This TCR was recovered from a person aged 18 to 70 in good health. CDR3 loop: CASTVSSYEQYF. CDR3 coding DNA: TGTGCCAGCACGGTGAGCTCCTACGAGCAGTACTTC.